This T cell receptor (beta chain) was captured by sequencing in a study of response to subunit inactivated influenza vaccine. General study results and limits: Authors suggested each seasonal flu vaccination may recruit only limited numbers of new T cells.

In this sample, this clonotype turned up a few times. Its antigen is not identified. In TCRdb, the RT-PCR reads were re-called with MiXCR into one record per CDR3 protein. Of hundreds of thousands of distinct CDR3 sequences in the sample, 14% were seen once. With 7 bases removed from V and 4 bases from J, the gap between germline ends came to 3 bases. The CDR3 extends over 10 amino acids. Germline assignment: CDR1 SNHLY and CDR2 FYNNEI. The sequence derives from a middle-aged man who received an inactivated influenza vaccine. The chain is built from TRBV2 and TRBJ2-3, with no clear D. Sequencing was performed on PBMCs from blood, taken less than 15 days before vaccination. The CDR3 sequence: CASKADTQYF. The CDR3 region has the DNA TGTGCCAGCAAGGCAGATACGCAGTATTTT. The variable domain in full, with the rest retrieved from reference TRBV2 and TRBJ2-3, is EPEVTQTPSHQVTQMGQEVILRCVPISNHLYFYWYRQILGQKVEFLVSFYNNEISEKSEIFDDQFSVERPDGSNFTLKIRSTKLEDSAMYFCASKADTQYFGPGTRLTVL.